Listed below are T cell receptor beta chains from one sample, sequenced in a study of blood T cell repertoires in COVID-19. The repertoire was sequenced with immunoSEQ multiplex PCR; TCRdb's copy has only in-frame clones and lacks some. The repertoire holds over 200,000 clones, with about 88% as singletons. Sample: peripheral blood. These TCRs come from a man in his forties with active or convalescent COVID-19. CDR3s include the opening cysteine and the closing phenylalanine or tryptophan. The size of a clone is reported for some rows only, either as once, few or many, or as a class for expanded clones.

V: TRBV30; size: NA; CDR3: CAWSGAGGYVSETQYF
V: TRBV5-5; size: NA; CDR3: CASSLEWRQETQYF
V: TRBV7-9; size: NA; CDR3: CASSLNYMNTEAFF
V: TRBV12-3/TRBV12-4; size: NA; CDR3: CASSLTGTEAFF
V: TRBV12-3/TRBV12-4; size: once; CDR3: CASSPPGNEQFF
V: TRBV28; size: few; CDR3: CASSFYGLLYEQYF
V: TRBV11-2; size: NA; CDR3: CATYSGASYEQYF
V: TRBV29-1; size: NA; CDR3: CSVALQGSGNTIYF
V: TRBV6-2/TRBV6-3; size: NA; CDR3: CASSYSKTTYEQYF
V: TRBV6-5; size: NA; CDR3: CASSYRGYGYTF
V: TRBV7-9; size: few; CDR3: CASSRRGTGGYYEQYF
V: TRBV28; size: NA; CDR3: CASSLTGYEQYF
V: TRBV27; size: NA; CDR3: CASSPTRGGHEQYF
V: TRBV7-3; size: many; CDR3: CASSLIAGGLDTQYF
V: TRBV5-8; size: NA; CDR3: CARTDIEETQYF
V: TRBV29-1; size: NA; CDR3: CSVDKAGSTDTQYF
V: TRBV7-6; size: NA; CDR3: CASSLLGGLDSPLHF
V: TRBV5-1; size: NA; CDR3: CASSLQGGGELFF
V: TRBV3-1/TRBV3-2; size: NA; CDR3: CASSRQGMGQPQHF
V: TRBV3-1/TRBV3-2; size: once; CDR3: CASSRAGTGDTEAFF
V: TRBV5-6; size: NA; CDR3: CASRLERQMNTEAFF
V: TRBV19; size: NA; CDR3: CASGTGDLNTEAFF
V: TRBV2; size: NA; CDR3: CASSNRGTTEAFF
V: TRBV5-4; size: NA; CDR3: CASRSGEGGSSYNEQFF
V: TRBV30; size: NA; CDR3: CAWSRDRASGNTIYF
V: TRBV19; size: NA; CDR3: CASSPYMTRDKWQTQYF
V: TRBV19; size: once; CDR3: CASSIAGSRTANEKLFF
V: TRBV2; size: few; CDR3: CASGVDRGHSNQPQHF
V: TRBV5-6; size: NA; CDR3: CASSPGLAGPLLNEQFF
V: TRBV2; size: NA; CDR3: CASSELAHSVGPQHF
V: TRBV5-1; size: NA; CDR3: CASSPLTGGQETQYF
V: TRBV2; size: NA; CDR3: CASSTPTGRREQYF
V: TRBV5-5; size: NA; CDR3: CASSLYSNTEAFF
V: TRBV5-1; size: NA; CDR3: CASSLQENTEAFF
V: TRBV25-1; size: few; CDR3: CASSGGLAGGTYEQYF
V: TRBV2; size: NA; CDR3: CASSGTSGGLGEQFF
V: TRBV29-1; size: NA; CDR3: CSGGQNYGYTF
V: TRBV9; size: NA; CDR3: CASSPSGTPYGYTF
V: TRBV11-2; size: NA; CDR3: CASSLGTDFLKAFF
V: TRBV18; size: NA; CDR3: CASSPTSANTEAFF
V: TRBV10-1; size: NA; CDR3: CASSETVAGGWETQYF
V: TRBV19; size: few; CDR3: CASSNRDSNQPQHF
V: TRBV18; size: NA; CDR3: CASSFRDRAKNIQYF
V: TRBV7-8; size: NA; CDR3: CASSLFSSMSTSFYEQFF
V: TRBV9; size: NA; CDR3: CASSVDGTGGIGYTF
V: TRBV3-1/TRBV3-2; size: NA; CDR3: CASSPYWDREFSGNTIYF
V: TRBV29-1; size: NA; CDR3: CSVQTGADEKLFF
V: TRBV9; size: NA; CDR3: CASSVGTGPDQPQHF
V: TRBV2; size: NA; CDR3: CASTPTGVNEKLFF
V: TRBV2; size: NA; CDR3: CASSPTKPKNYGYTF